The 25 T cell receptor beta chains below all came from one sample that was sequenced in a study of blood T cell repertoires in COVID-19. Only in-frame clones appear in the TCRdb table, and some are missing; sequencing was by immunoSEQ multiplex PCR. The sample carries around 430,000 clones, around nine tenths recorded once. Sequencing was carried out using PBMCs or T cells enriched from blood (not recorded which). These receptor sequences come from a woman in her 50s who had recovered from COVID-19.

The chain links TRBV4-1 to TRBJ1-5, with 7 positions matching TRBD1. Germline V gene lookup returns CDR1 MGHRA and CDR2 YSYEKL. The CDR3 is 17 amino acids. V lost 0 bases and J lost 3; bases outside the gene matches: 8. The CDR3 bases are TGCGCCAGCAGCCAAGAGACAGGGCGAGGAAACAATCAGCCCCAGCATTTT. Its protein is CASSQETGRGNNQPQHF.

The chain recombines TRBV6-1 with TRBJ2-7; 13 bases map to TRBD2. This CDR3 region has 15 residues. Germline-derived CDR1 and CDR2 are MNHNS and SASEGT. J lost 9 bases, V lost 0 bases, and 5 bases had no gene match. This chain's CDR3 is CASSEATSGGLRQYF. CDR3 DNA sequence: TGTGCCAGCAGTGAAGCGACTAGCGGGGGGCTTCGGCAGTACTTC.

This clone came up once. The chain is built from TRBV3-1 (or the pseudogene TRBV3-2) and TRBJ2-5, with 13 bases matching TRBD2. CDR1 and CDR2 (germline): LGHDT, YNNKEL (reference sequence). J was trimmed by 12 bases and V by 4 bases; bases with no gene match: 2. The CDR3 extends over 12 amino acids. The CDR3 DNA reads as TGTGCCAGCAGCCCAGGGACTAGCGGGGAGTACTTC. Its translation is CASSPGTSGEYF.

CDR3 in amino acids: CAWSVTRVNTDTQYF. The CDR3 bases are TGTGCCTGGAGTGTAACCCGAGTAAACACAGATACGCAGTATTTT. V gene TRBV30 combines with J gene TRBJ2-3; D is undetermined. The length of the CDR3 is 15 residues. V was trimmed by 0 bases and J by 2 bases, leaving 12 bases between them. In germline, CDR1 is GTSNPN, CDR2 SVGIG (reference sequence).

V gene TRBV5-6 combines with J gene TRBJ2-5, with D hard to call. The CDR3 contains 12 residues. CDR1 is SGHDT and CDR2 is YYEEEE in the germline V gene. Trimming removed 2 bases at V and 4 bases at J, with 6 bases between. This CDR3 is CASSLKRETQYF. The DNA for the CDR3 is TGTGCCAGCAGCTTAAAGCGAGAGACCCAGTACTTC.

The rearrangement uses TRBV5-5 and TRBJ1-1, with 7 bases that match TRBD1. Germline V lookup: CDR1 SGHKS, CDR2 YYEKEE (reference sequence). The trim removed 1 base at V and 7 bases at J, leaving 13 bases unmatched. CDR3 length equals 16 residues. The CDR3 DNA reads TGTGCCAGCAGCTTGTATACCAACGCCAGGGGGGATGAAGCTTTCTTT. It encodes CASSLYTNARGDEAFF.

This clone was observed a handful of times. The chain couples TRBV2 to TRBJ1-4; D uncertain. With 3 bases removed from V and 7 bases from J, the gap between germline ends came to 6 bases. CDR1 SNHLY and CDR2 FYNNEI come from the germline V gene. This CDR3 region has 12 residues. The CDR3 is CASSDRGEKLFF. CDR3 bases: TGTGCCAGCAGTGATCGGGGTGAAAAACTGTTTTTT. Looking up the rest from reference TRBV2 and TRBJ1-4 gives the full variable domain: EPEVTQTPSHQVTQMGQEVILRCVPISNHLYFYWYRQILGQKVEFLVSFYNNEISEKSEIFDDQFSVERPDGSNFTLKIRSTKLEDSAMYFCASSDRGEKLFFGSGTQLSVL.

The rearrangement links TRBV9 to TRBJ2-1, with 7 bases aligning to TRBD2. V was clipped by 0 bases and J by 11 bases; unmatched bases: 11. This CDR3 spans 15 amino acids. The germline gives CDR1 SGDLS, CDR2 YYNGEE. The CDR3 loop is CASSVVFCGGLKQFF. The CDR3 nucleotides are TGTGCCAGCAGCGTAGTATTCTGCGGGGGACTCAAGCAGTTCTTC.

This chain joins TRBV7-9 and TRBJ1-1; TRBD1 matches at 9 bases. The CDR3 has 14 amino acids. Trimming cost V 5 bases and J 5 bases; bases outside gene matches: 6. CDR1 is SEHNR, CDR2 FQNEAQ, per germline (reference sequence). The CDR3 sequence: CASSQTDRGTEAFF. In DNA form, the CDR3 reads TGTGCCAGCAGCCAAACGGACAGGGGAACTGAAGCTTTCTTT.

This chain links TRBV14 with TRBJ2-1; 9 nucleotides agree with TRBD2. V trimming: 3 bases; J trimming: 0 bases; junction bases outside the gene matches: 9. The germline gives CDR1 SGHDN, CDR2 FVKESK. The CDR3 loop spans 18 amino acids. The CDR3 here is CASSHWAGGTSSYNEQFF. The CDR3 coding sequence is TGTGCCAGCAGCCACTGGGCGGGGGGGACGAGCTCCTACAATGAGCAGTTCTTC. Supplemented by reference TRBV14 and TRBJ2-1, the full variable domain reads EAGVTQFPSHSVIEKGQTVTLRCDPISGHDNLYWYRRVMGKEIKFLLHFVKESKQDESGMPNNRFLAERTGGTYSTLKVQPAELEDSGVYFCASSHWAGGTSSYNEQFFGPGTRLTVL.

The chain links TRBV21-1 to TRBJ2-5; the D segment call TRBD2 is taken from the table without a DNA check. TRBV21-1 represents a pseudogene. This CDR3 is built from 16 residues. CDR3 nucleotide sequence: TGTGCCAGCAGCAAACCCGCGGTCCAGAACCAAGAGACCCAGTACTTC. Protein: CASSKPAVQNQETQYF.

The chain recombines TRBV24-1 with TRBJ1-2, with D hard to call. The V and J ends lost 3 bases and 2 bases respectively, with 3 bases between them. Germline V gives CDR1 KGHDR, CDR2 SFDVKD. The CDR3 runs to 12 residues. For the CDR3, the DNA is TGTGCCACCAGTGATCCAAACTATGGCTACACCTTC. This translates into CATSDPNYGYTF.

The sample holds one count of this clone. The chain carries TRBV9 and TRBJ2-3, with D tentatively TRBD2 (6 bases). Trimming took off 0 bases at V and 5 bases at J, with 13 bases between the two ends. The CDR3 sequence is 15 residues long. The germline V gene has CDR1 SGDLS and CDR2 YYNGEE. CDR3 nucleotide sequence: TGTGCCAGCAGCGTAGGTGGGGCCGGGGGAGATACGCAGTATTTT. It is translated as CASSVGGAGGDTQYF.

This chain links TRBV13 with TRBJ1-4; TRBD1 matches 8 bases. Germline CDR1 and CDR2: PRHDT and FYEKMQ (reference sequence). V lost 5 bases and J lost 5; bases outside the gene matches: 4. The CDR3 sequence is 14 residues long. The CDR3 protein is CASSSRTGNEKLFF. The CDR3 coding sequence is TGTGCCAGCAGCAGCCGGACAGGGAATGAAAAACTGTTTTTT.

The V and J genes are TRBV28 and TRBJ1-5, with 10 bases matching TRBD1. V shed 7 bases, J shed 7 bases, and the junction held 16 bases outside the gene matches. Germline V gene lookup returns CDR1 MDHEN and CDR2 SYDVKM. CDR3 length: 17 residues. Here the CDR3 reads CASTNQPRGQGWQPQHF. DNA for the CDR3: TGTGCCAGCACCAACCAACCGCGGGGACAGGGGTGGCAGCCCCAGCATTTT. The whole variable domain, filled in from reference TRBV28 and TRBJ1-5, reads DVKVTQSSRYLVKRTGEKVFLECVQDMDHENMFWYRQDPGLGLRLIYFSYDVKMKEKGDIPEGYSVSREKKERFSLILESASTNQTSMYLCASTNQPRGQGWQPQHFGDGTRLSIL.

The sample holds one count of this clone. The rearrangement joins TRBV5-5 to TRBJ2-6; 8 bases are shared with TRBD1. The CDR3 is made up of 16 amino acids. V trimming: 3 bases; J trimming: 2 bases; junction bases outside the gene matches: 4. Germline assignment: CDR1 SGHKS and CDR2 YYEKEE (reference sequence). The chain's CDR3 is CASSWQQGAGANVLTF. In DNA, the CDR3 is TGTGCCAGCAGCTGGCAACAGGGGGCTGGGGCCAACGTCCTGACTTTC.

CDR3 in DNA: TGTGCCATCAGTGAGTGGGGGACAGACAATCAGCCCCAGCATTTT. Protein: CAISEWGTDNQPQHF. The chain couples TRBV10-3 to TRBJ1-5; 7 bases line up with TRBD1. Unmatched junction bases numbered 3, after V lost 1 base and J lost 3 bases. The CDR3 has 15 residues. Germline V gene sequence: CDR1 ENHRY, CDR2 SYGVKD.

The V call is TRBV9, the J call TRBJ1-4, with TRBD1 as a possible D gene (5 bases). Per germline, CDR1 SGDLS and CDR2 YYNGEE. The CDR3 sequence is 15 residues long. The germline V and J ends were trimmed by 1 base and 0 bases, with 7 bases remaining between them. The CDR3 DNA reads as TGTGCCAGCAGCGTATGGGGGGCAACTAATGAAAAACTGTTTTTT. Protein: CASSVWGATNEKLFF. Based on the CDR3 plus reference TRBV9 and TRBJ1-4, the full variable domain is DSGVTQTPKHLITATGQRVTLRCSPRSGDLSVYWYQQSLDQGLQFLIQYYNGEERAKGNILERFSAQQFPDLHSELNLSSLELGDSALYFCASSVWGATNEKLFFGSGTQLSVL.

This chain joins TRBV5-1 and TRBJ2-3, with 7 bases that match TRBD2. The CDR3 loop spans 17 amino acids. Germline V CDR1 and CDR2: SGHRS, YFSETQ. The J segment lost 3 bases and the V segment lost 5 bases, leaving 15 bases of the junction unmatched. The DNA for the CDR3 is TGCGCCAGCAGTTACGGAGGAAGCGGGGATTGGACAGATACGCAGTATTTT. Translation: CASSYGGSGDWTDTQYF.

The chain employs TRBV19 and TRBJ1-2; perhaps TRBD1 as D (5 bases). Deletions cut 6 bases from V and 3 bases from J, with 20 bases between. This CDR3 has 16 amino acids. Germline CDR1 reads LNHDA; CDR2 reads SQIVND (reference sequence). CDR3: CASSQGGLQTHYGYTF. The CDR3 region has the DNA TGTGCCAGTAGCCAGGGAGGCCTCCAGACCCACTATGGCTACACCTTC.

This clone was seen more than once but under ten times. This rearrangement joins TRBV4-1 to TRBJ1-2; 7 nucleotides match TRBD1. Germline lookup yields CDR1 MGHRA and CDR2 YSYEKL. The CDR3 runs to 18 residues. V was clipped by 1 base and J by 2 bases; unmatched bases: 13. DNA of the CDR3: TGCGCCAGCAGCCAAGGGCGAACGTCAGGGGGAACGAACTATGGCTACACCTTC. Its translation is CASSQGRTSGGTNYGYTF.

The CDR3, as DNA: TGTGCCAGCAGCCAGACAAGACCGAGTCGCTCCTACAATGAGCAGTTCTTC. The encoded protein is CASSQTRPSRSYNEQFF. V usage is TRBV3-1 (or the pseudogene TRBV3-2) and J usage is TRBJ2-1, with D unresolved. V was trimmed by 3 bases and J by 0 bases, leaving 15 bases between them. The germline V gene has CDR1 LGHDT and CDR2 YNNKEL (reference sequence). This CDR3 region has 17 residues.

The chain carries TRBV6-1 and TRBJ1-4; D call uncertain. The CDR3 has 14 residues. V gave up 2 bases and J gave up 4 bases, with 8 bases separating them. Germline V gene sequence: CDR1 MNHNS, CDR2 SASEGT. In DNA form, the CDR3 reads TGTGCCAGCAGTGAATGGAGGAGTAATGAAAAACTGTTTTTT. Residues: CASSEWRSNEKLFF.

This chain connects TRBV2 to TRBJ1-1; D gene unclear. CDR3 length: 13 residues. V dropped 1 base and J dropped 2 bases, with 5 bases sitting between them. Germline CDR1 and CDR2: SNHLY and FYNNEI. The CDR3 is CASSEVRNTEAFF. Written as DNA, the CDR3 is TGTGCCAGCAGTGAAGTCCGTAACACTGAAGCTTTCTTT. The full variable domain, in which reference TRBV2 and TRBJ1-1 provide the parts outside the CDR3, is EPEVTQTPSHQVTQMGQEVILRCVPISNHLYFYWYRQILGQKVEFLVSFYNNEISEKSEIFDDQFSVERPDGSNFTLKIRSTKLEDSAMYFCASSEVRNTEAFFGQGTRLTVV.

The V and J genes are TRBV9 and TRBJ1-1; D uncertain. CDR3 size: 13 residues. The V gene lost 3 bases and the J gene lost 6 bases, with 12 bases spanning the gap. Looked up from germline, CDR1 is SGDLS and CDR2 is YYNGEE. The CDR3 protein is CASSELGGAEAFF. The CDR3 DNA sequence: TGTGCCAGCAGCGAGCTCGGCGGGGCTGAAGCTTTCTTT.